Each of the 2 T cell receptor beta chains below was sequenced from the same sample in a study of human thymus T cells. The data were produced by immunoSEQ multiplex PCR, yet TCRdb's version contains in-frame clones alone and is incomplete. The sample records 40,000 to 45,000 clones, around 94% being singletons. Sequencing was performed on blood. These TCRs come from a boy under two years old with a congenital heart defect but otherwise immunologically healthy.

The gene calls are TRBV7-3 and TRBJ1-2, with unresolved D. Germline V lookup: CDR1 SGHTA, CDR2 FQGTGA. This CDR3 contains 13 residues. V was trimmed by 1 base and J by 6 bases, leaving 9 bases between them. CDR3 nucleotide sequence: TGTGCCAGCAGCTTAAGGGGAGTGGATGGCTACACCTTC. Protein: CASSLRGVDGYTF. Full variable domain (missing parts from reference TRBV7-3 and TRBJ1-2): GAGVSQTPSNKVTEKGKYVELRCDPISGHTALYWYRQSLGQGPEFLIYFQGTGAADDSGLPNDRFFAVRPEGSVSTLKIQRTERGDSAVYLCASSLRGVDGYTFGSGTRLTVV.

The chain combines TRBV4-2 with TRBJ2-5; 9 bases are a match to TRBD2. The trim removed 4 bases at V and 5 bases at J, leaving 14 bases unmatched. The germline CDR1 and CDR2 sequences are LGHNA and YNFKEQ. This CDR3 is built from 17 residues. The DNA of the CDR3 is TGTGCCAGCAGCCCTACTGCCGGGACTAGCAATCGTGAGACCCAGTACTTC. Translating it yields CASSPTAGTSNRETQYF.